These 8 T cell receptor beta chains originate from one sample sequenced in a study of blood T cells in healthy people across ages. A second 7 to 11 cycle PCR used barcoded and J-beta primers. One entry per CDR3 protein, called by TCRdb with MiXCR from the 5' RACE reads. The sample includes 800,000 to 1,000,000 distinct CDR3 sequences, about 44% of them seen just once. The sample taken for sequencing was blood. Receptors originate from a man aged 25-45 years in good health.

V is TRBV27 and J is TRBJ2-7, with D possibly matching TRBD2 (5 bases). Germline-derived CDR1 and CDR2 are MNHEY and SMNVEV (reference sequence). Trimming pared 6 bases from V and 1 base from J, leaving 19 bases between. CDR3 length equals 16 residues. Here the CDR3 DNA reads TGTGCCAGCAGCCTTATCCCTGATAGCGTATCCTACGAGCAGTACTTC. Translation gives CASSLIPDSVSYEQYF.

The CDR3 region has the DNA TGCGCCAGCAGCCAAGATGGGGGGCCGACCCAGTACTTC. Protein sequence: CASSQDGGPTQYF. This rearrangement joins TRBV4-1 to TRBJ2-7; D might be TRBD1 or TRBD2, each matching 6 bases. The J call could be wrong; TRBJ2-5 is a better fit for the DNA end. Germline-derived CDR1 and CDR2 are MGHRA and YSYEKL. The CDR3 is 13 residues long.

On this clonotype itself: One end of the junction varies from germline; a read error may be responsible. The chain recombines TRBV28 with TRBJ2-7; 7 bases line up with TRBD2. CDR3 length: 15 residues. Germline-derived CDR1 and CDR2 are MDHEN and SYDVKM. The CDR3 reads CASSSPAAGAYEQYF. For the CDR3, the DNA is TGTGCCAGTAGTTCCCCGGCCGCGGGGGCCTACGAGCAGTACTTC. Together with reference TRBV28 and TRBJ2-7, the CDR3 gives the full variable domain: DVKVTQSSRYLVKRTGEKVFLECVQDMDHENMFWYRQDPGLGLRLIYFSYDVKMKEKGDIPEGYSVSREKKERFSLILESASTNQTSMYLCASSSPAAGAYEQYFGPGTRLTVT.

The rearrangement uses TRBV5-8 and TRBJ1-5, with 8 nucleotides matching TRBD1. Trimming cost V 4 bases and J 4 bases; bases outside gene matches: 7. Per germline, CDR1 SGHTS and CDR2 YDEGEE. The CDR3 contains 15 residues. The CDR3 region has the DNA TGTGCCAGCAGCGCCGGACAGGGCGCTAATCAGCCCCAGCATTTT. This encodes CASSAGQGANQPQHF.

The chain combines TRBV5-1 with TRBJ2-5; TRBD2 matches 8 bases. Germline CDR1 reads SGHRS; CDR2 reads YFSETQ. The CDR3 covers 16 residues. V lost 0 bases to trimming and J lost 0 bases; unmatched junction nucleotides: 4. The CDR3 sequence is CASSLDVAGYQETQYF. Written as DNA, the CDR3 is TGCGCCAGCAGCTTGGATGTAGCGGGATACCAAGAGACCCAGTACTTC.

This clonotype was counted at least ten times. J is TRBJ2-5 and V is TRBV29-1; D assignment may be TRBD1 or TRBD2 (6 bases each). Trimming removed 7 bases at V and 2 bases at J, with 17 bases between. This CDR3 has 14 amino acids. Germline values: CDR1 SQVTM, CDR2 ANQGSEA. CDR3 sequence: CSAAPGGQQETQYF. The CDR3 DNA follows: TGCAGCGCCGCCCCCGGGGGACAACAAGAGACCCAGTACTTC.

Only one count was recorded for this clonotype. In nucleotides, the CDR3 is TGCGCCAGCAGCTTGGGCCCCGGAATAGATGAGCAGTTCTTC. Translation: CASSLGPGIDEQFF. This sequence joins TRBV5-1 and TRBJ2-1, with D unresolved. Trimming left V 0 bases short and J 8 bases short, with 12 bases between. This CDR3 has 14 residues. Germline V lookup: CDR1 SGHRS, CDR2 YFSETQ.

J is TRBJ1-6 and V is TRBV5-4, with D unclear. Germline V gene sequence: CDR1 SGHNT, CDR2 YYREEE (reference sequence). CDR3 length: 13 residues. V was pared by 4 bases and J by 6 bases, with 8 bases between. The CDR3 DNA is TGTGCCAGCAGCCTGGATGCTAATTCACCCCTCCACTTT. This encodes CASSLDANSPLHF.